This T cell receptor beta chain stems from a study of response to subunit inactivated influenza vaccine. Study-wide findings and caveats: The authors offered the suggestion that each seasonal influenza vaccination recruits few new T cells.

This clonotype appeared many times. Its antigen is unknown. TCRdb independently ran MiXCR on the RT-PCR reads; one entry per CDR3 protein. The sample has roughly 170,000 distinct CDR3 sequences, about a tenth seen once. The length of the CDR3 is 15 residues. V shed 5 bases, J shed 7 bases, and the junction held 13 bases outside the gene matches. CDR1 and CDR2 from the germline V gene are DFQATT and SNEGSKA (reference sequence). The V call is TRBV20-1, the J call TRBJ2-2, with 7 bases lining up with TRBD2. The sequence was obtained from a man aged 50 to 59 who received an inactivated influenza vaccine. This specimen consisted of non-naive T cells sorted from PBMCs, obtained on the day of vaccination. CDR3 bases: TGCAGTGCTGGGACCCCTGGGGGGGGTGGCGGGGAGCTGTTTTTT. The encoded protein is CSAGTPGGGGGELFF.